Reported below is one T cell receptor beta chain. V shed 3 bases, J shed 6 bases, and the junction held 2 bases outside the gene matches. Germline values: CDR1 MDHEN, CDR2 SYDVKM. The CDR3 is 14 residues long. The data were taken from a study of blood T cell repertoires in COVID-19. Original processing notes: Amplification with reference gene primers provided the estimates of nucleated cell counts. Using immunoSEQ multiplex PCR, the repertoire was profiled, and TCRdb retains in-frame clones only, with some absent. V and J calls and clone size are copied from that table; D and trimming were computed from the DNA. The data show 350,000 or so clones, 85% to 90% seen once.

Input material: PBMCs or T cells enriched from blood (not recorded which). The chain links TRBV28 to TRBJ2-2; 9 positions match TRBD2. The source is a woman younger than 45 who had been exposed to COVID-19. The CDR3 protein is CASSFLAGPGELFF. The CDR3 coding sequence is TGTGCCAGCAGTTTCCTAGCGGGACCCGGGGAGCTGTTTTTT. Full variable domain (rest looked up from reference TRBV28 and TRBJ2-2): DVKVTQSSRYLVKRTGEKVFLECVQDMDHENMFWYRQDPGLGLRLIYFSYDVKMKEKGDIPEGYSVSREKKERFSLILESASTNQTSMYLCASSFLAGPGELFFGEGSRLTVL.